The sequence of this T cell receptor (beta chain) was determined in a study of blood T cell repertoires in COVID-19. Whole-study context: The United States, Italy and Spain supplied acute and convalescent COVID-19 samples. PBMCs, B-cell-depleted T cells, or T cells were the source of the cDNA or gDNA that made up the material.

Original methodology: Estimates of nucleated cell counts were drawn from the amplification of reference gene primers. Sequencing used immunoSEQ multiplex PCR; TCRdb keeps in-frame clones, though not all of them. The V and J calls and clone size come from that table; D and trimming were worked out from the DNA. The data hold some 190,000 clones, with approximately 83% observed a single time. As for this clone: Other DNA sequences in the same sample also yield this CDR3.

V was trimmed by 1 base and J by 6 bases, leaving 4 bases between them. The CDR3 has 11 amino acids. Germline V gives CDR1 SGHDN, CDR2 FVKESK. This TCR was recovered from a man in his 60s with acute or convalescent COVID-19. This rearrangement joins TRBV14 to TRBJ2-7; D remains unclear. Sequenced material: peripheral blood. CDR3 bases: TGTGCCAGCAGCCAAGCCGTCGAGCAGTACTTC. Its translation: CASSQAVEQYF.